The sample holds many counts of the clone carrying this T cell receptor beta chain. Its target is unknown. The V gene lost 4 bases and the J gene lost 2 bases, with 8 bases spanning the gap. The CDR3 totals 12 residues. Germline assignment: CDR1 SQVTM and CDR2 ANQGSEA. The data stem from a study of CD8 T cells in ankylosing spondylitis. Quantitative barcoded 5'-RACE was used to prepare TCR beta libraries. TCRdb itself ran the 5' RACE reads through MiXCR, one entry per CDR3 protein. The top ten hold about 4% of the sample, which has some 140,000 distinct CDR3 sequences, approximately 10% seen once. Regarding the study as a whole: Reportedly, significant enrichment of disease-linked clones occurred in matched ankylosing spondylitis synovial fluid. Relatively scarce in peripheral blood, disease-linked clones were CD8+. A motif in TCR beta, a set of eight or nine highly homologous variants, appeared characteristic of ankylosing spondylitis blood.

Sequencing used blood, either unsorted or a sorted T cell fraction (not recorded which). The clonotype was recovered from a female donor with ankylosing spondylitis or in good health (not recorded which). The rearrangement joins TRBV29-1 to TRBJ1-1, with D maybe TRBD1 (5 bases). CDR3 bases: TGCAGCGTTGCCACAGGAAACACTGAAGCTTTCTTT. Its protein is CSVATGNTEAFF.